The TCR beta chain described here comes from a study of T cell repertoires in cytomegalovirus infection. Ten or more counts support this clonotype. TCRdb itself ran the reads through MiXCR, one entry per CDR3 protein. Among approximately 97,000 distinct CDR3 sequences, approximately 16% were seen once, and the ten largest hold 8%. This CDR3 has 15 residues. The germline V gene encodes CDR1 SGHTA and CDR2 FQGNSA. Trimming removed 3 bases from V and 0 bases from J, with 9 bases in between. The TCR originated in a human donor in good health (CMV status not recorded). Some clones in this sample may be carry-over from other donors' samples. The rearrangement uses TRBV7-2 and TRBJ2-1; D not certain. Material: PBMCs. The CDR3 bases are TGTGCCAGCAGCTTGCTGCCACTCTCCTACAATGAGCAGTTCTTC. Translating it yields CASSLLPLSYNEQFF.